Below, 15 T cell receptor beta chains from the same sample are listed, as sequenced in a study of T-cell reconstitution after alpha-beta-depleted transplantation in children. Preparation of the TCRbeta library was carried out with unique molecular identifiers. One entry per CDR3 protein results from TCRdb running MiXCR on the PCR reads. The sample shows about a million distinct CDR3 sequences, about 30% of them seen only once. Sequenced material: PBMCs, mostly from graft donor cells, taken 360 days after TCRalphabeta/CD19-depleted stem cell transplant. These receptors originate from a boy less than two years old who had a stem cell transplant for SCID, so the T cells may come from the graft donor.

V and J are TRBV7-8 and TRBJ2-7; D possibly matches TRBD1 or TRBD2 (5 bases each). Deletions cut 7 bases from V and 6 bases from J, with 25 bases between. This CDR3 has 16 amino acids. Looked up from germline, CDR1 is SGHVS and CDR2 is FQNEAQ. CDR3 in amino acids: CASKLFHDIGGGEQYF. The CDR3 DNA follows: TGTGCCAGCAAATTGTTCCACGACATCGGTGGGGGCGAGCAGTACTTC.

The rearrangement uses TRBV4-1 and TRBJ2-1; TRBD2 matches at 10 bases. Germline CDR1 and CDR2: MGHRA and YSYEKL. V was clipped by 4 bases and J by 4 bases; unmatched bases: 16. CDR3 length: 19 amino acids. The CDR3 loop reads CASSPRLLAGGTFYNEQFF. In DNA form, the CDR3 reads TGCGCCAGCAGCCCCCGCCTATTAGCGGGGGGAACCTTTTACAATGAGCAGTTCTTC.

This clonotype came up a few times. The gene calls are TRBV12-3 or TRBV12-4 and TRBJ1-1, with a possible D match to TRBD1 (6 bases). Between the trimmed V and J ends, which lost 6 bases and 0 bases, there was a span of 14 bases. The CDR3 length is 15 residues. Here the CDR3 reads CASRMDRRMNTEAFF. CDR3 nucleotides: TGTGCCAGCAGGATGGACAGAAGGATGAACACTGAAGCTTTCTTT.

The chain has TRBV27 and TRBJ2-5, with D perhaps assigned TRBD1 or TRBD2 (5 bases each). With 5 bases removed from V and 5 bases from J, the gap between germline ends came to 12 bases. Germline CDR1 and CDR2: MNHEY and SMNVEV (reference sequence). The CDR3 extends over 13 amino acids. The CDR3 sequence: CASSVREGETQYF. The DNA for the CDR3 is TGTGCCAGCAGTGTACGAGAGGGGGAGACCCAGTACTTC.

In this sample, this clonotype turned up a few times. The chain has TRBV7-2 and TRBJ2-1, with TRBD2 matching over 8 bases. Germline trimming cut 1 base from V and 2 bases from J; bases unmatched to any gene: 1. CDR3 length: 15 amino acids. The germline CDR1 and CDR2 sequences are SGHTA and FQGNSA. CDR3 nucleotides: TGTGCCAGCAGCTTAGAAGCGGGGGCCTACAATGAGCAGTTCTTC. It is translated as CASSLEAGAYNEQFF.

This clonotype occurred a few times. The chain links TRBV6-5 to TRBJ2-5; D remains ambiguous. CDR1 MNHEY and CDR2 SVGAGI come from the germline V gene. The CDR3 loop spans 10 amino acids. V was shortened by 9 bases and J by 5 bases, with 7 bases between the two germline ends. The CDR3, as DNA: TGTGCCAGTGGGGTGGAGACCCAGTACTTC. Translation: CASGVETQYF.

CDR3 region: CASSLGRWGTSDTQYF. Written as DNA, the CDR3 is TGTGCCAGCAGCTTAGGTCGATGGGGGACCTCAGATACGCAGTATTTT. The genes are TRBV7-6 and TRBJ2-3; D may correspond to TRBD1 or TRBD2 (5 bases each). The CDR3 length is 16 residues. Trimming stripped 1 base from V and 4 bases from J, with 15 bases between. Germline V gives CDR1 SGHVS, CDR2 FNYEAQ.

This chain links TRBV20-1 with TRBJ2-7; 7 bases are shared with TRBD2. The junction had 10 bases not matched to a gene; V was cut back by 3 bases and J by 2 bases. The CDR3 length is 15 residues. From germline, CDR1 is DFQATT and CDR2 SNEGSKA (reference sequence). CDR3 amino acids: CSASLREGFPYEQYF. The CDR3 nucleotides read TGCAGTGCTAGCCTTAGGGAGGGATTTCCCTACGAGCAGTACTTC.

This clonotype was seen more than once but under ten times. The rearrangement joins TRBV19 to TRBJ1-2; 12 bases fit TRBD1. The V segment lost 5 bases and the J segment 1 base; nucleotides outside the gene matches: 8. CDR1 and CDR2 (germline): LNHDA, SQIVND (reference sequence). The length of the CDR3 is 17 residues. The CDR3 region has the DNA TGTGCCAGTAGTCGGAGGGGACAGGGGGCGGTTAACTATGGCTACACCTTC. Translated, it gives CASSRRGQGAVNYGYTF. The full variable domain, with the rest looked up from reference TRBV19 and TRBJ1-2, is DGGITQSPKYLFRKEGQNVTLSCEQNLNHDAMYWYRQDPGQGLRLIYYSQIVNDFQKGDIAEGYSVSREKKESFPLTVTSAQKNPTAFYLCASSRRGQGAVNYGYTFGSGTRLTVV.

The genes are TRBV11-2 and TRBJ1-1, with no clear D. Trimming removed 3 bases from V and 4 bases from J, with 12 bases in between. CDR3 size: 14 residues. Germline CDR1 reads SGHAT; CDR2 reads FQNNGV. In DNA form, the CDR3 reads TGTGCCAGCAGCTTCCCTATAAGAGGCACTGAAGCTTTCTTT. It codes for CASSFPIRGTEAFF.

The J gene is TRBJ1-2, the V gene TRBV5-6; no clear D gene. This CDR3 is built from 12 residues. V was pared by 6 bases and J by 0 bases, with 6 bases between. In germline, CDR1 is SGHDT, CDR2 YYEEEE. The CDR3 nucleotides read TGTGCCAGCAACTGGGCTAACTATGGCTACACCTTC. This sequence encodes CASNWANYGYTF.

This clonotype was detected ten times or more. The chain couples TRBV5-1 to TRBJ2-7; maybe TRBD2 (7 bases). The V end was cut by 0 bases, the J end by 5 bases, with 12 bases between. The CDR3 is made up of 14 amino acids. Germline V gives CDR1 SGHRS, CDR2 YFSETQ. The CDR3 is CASSLGGGVDEQYF. CDR3 DNA: TGCGCCAGCAGCTTGGGGGGGGGCGTCGACGAGCAGTACTTC.

This clonotype was picked up a small number of times. The gene calls are TRBV5-1 and TRBJ2-3, with a weak D call TRBD2 (5 bases). The germline gives CDR1 SGHRS, CDR2 YFSETQ. CDR3 length equals 15 residues. Deletions cut 4 bases from V and 1 base from J, with 13 bases between. CDR3 sequence reads: CASSIGVPGTDTQYF. The CDR3 region has the DNA TGCGCCAGCAGCATCGGGGTTCCGGGCACAGATACGCAGTATTTT.

This clonotype occurred once. The V gene is TRBV12-3 or TRBV12-4, the J gene TRBJ1-1; 9 bases match TRBD1. V gave up 3 bases and J gave up 0 bases; unmatched junction bases: 17. The CDR3 consists of 20 residues. CDR3 nucleotides: TGTGCCAGCAGTTTTGTTGGGACAGGGTGGGGGCACTACATGAACACTGAAGCTTTCTTT. It yields the protein CASSFVGTGWGHYMNTEAFF.

This clonotype was found a few times. V gene TRBV7-2 combines with J gene TRBJ2-1; TRBD2 agrees at 8 bases. This CDR3 region has 16 residues. CDR1 SGHTA and CDR2 FQGNSA come from the germline V gene. Germline trimming cut 1 base from V and 2 bases from J; bases unmatched to any gene: 4. The CDR3 sequence is CASSLGRAGAYNEQFF. The CDR3 bases are TGTGCCAGCAGCTTAGGTCGAGCGGGGGCCTACAATGAGCAGTTCTTC.